These T cell receptor beta chains were read from a single sample in a study of blood T cell repertoires in COVID-19. Generated by immunoSEQ multiplex PCR, the TCRdb table keeps only in-frame clones and is missing some. The sample yields 85,000 to 130,000 clones, 90% to 95% seen once. Input material: peripheral blood. The source is a human donor in a cohort sampled during active COVID-19. CDR3s include the opening cysteine and the closing phenylalanine or tryptophan.

>TRBV27|TRBJ1-2
CASSLKQGSYGYTF
>TRBV9|TRBJ1-3
CASRGGFGNTIYF
>TRBV5-1|TRBJ2-4
CASSGTSENIQYF
>TRBV18|TRBJ1-3
CASSPPVHRGNTIYF
>TRBV4-3|TRBJ2-7
CASSQDAWDSSYEQYF
>TRBV14|TRBJ2-7
CASSLSGFSSYSYEQYF
>TRBV7-8|TRBJ2-5
CASSEAGGKDQETQYF
>TRBV5-4|TRBJ2-1
CASSSTGNEQFF
>TRBV5-1|TRBJ2-5
CASSLDSTAETQYF
>TRBV2|TRBJ2-7
CASVPGGSGEQYF
>TRBV5-4|TRBJ1-3
CASSLSSSGNTIYF
>TRBV19|TRBJ1-6
CASSTPGQGYSPLHF
>TRBV7-9|TRBJ2-2
CATPASEGKNTGELFF
>TRBV19|TRBJ1-5
CASSSWTGGSNQPQHF
>TRBV9|TRBJ2-1
CASSVVPGVNEQFF
>TRBV5-6|TRBJ2-3
CASSLVDRGTDTQYF